The rows below give T cell receptor beta chains drawn from one sample of a study of shared clonotypes between healthy human individuals. The method was immunoSEQ multiplex PCR; TCRdb's version includes in-frame clones alone and lacks a portion of them. The profile shows roughly 2.6 million clones, approximately 94% of them singletons. The material sequenced was naive CD4+ T cells sorted from blood. These receptors were collected from a man aged 18 to 30 in good health. CDR3s include the opening cysteine and the closing phenylalanine or tryptophan. D genes are given only for firm matches. The size entry is marked missing in some rows and otherwise reads once, few, many or a size class.

V gene,clone size,J gene,D gene,CDR3 DNA,CDR3 protein
TRBV5-1,NA,TRBJ1-4,NA,TGCGCCAGCAGCCCCACACGTGGGGGGGAAAAACTGTTTTTT,CASSPTRGGEKLFF
TRBV2,NA,TRBJ2-7,TRBD2,TGTGCCAGCAGACCTCTCCCGAGACTAGCGTCGTACGAGCAGTACTTC,CASRPLPRLASYEQYF
TRBV7-2,few,TRBJ1-5,NA,TGTGCCAGCAGCCCGGGGACTAGGGGACAGCCCCAGCATTTT,CASSPGTRGQPQHF
TRBV30,NA,TRBJ2-7,NA,TGTGCCTGGAGTCGATCTCACGAGCAGTACTTC,CAWSRSHEQYF
TRBV30,NA,TRBJ1-1,TRBD1,TGTGCCTGGAGTGCCCACATCGACAGGGGCACTGAAGCTTTCTTT,CAWSAHIDRGTEAFF
TRBV19,NA,TRBJ1-2,NA,TGTGCCAGTAGCCCCGGAGGGACCTATGGCTACACCTTC,CASSPGGTYGYTF
TRBV14,NA,TRBJ2-7,NA,TGTGCCAGCAGCCAAGAGGACGCATACTACGAGCAGTACTTC,CASSQEDAYYEQYF
TRBV7-2,NA,TRBJ2-2,NA,TGTGCCAGCAGCCGAAGGACTGCTACGAACACCGGGGAGCTGTTTTTT,CASSRRTATNTGELFF
TRBV7-6,NA,TRBJ1-1,NA,TGTGCCAGCAGCCTCCGGAGTGGGACTGAAGCTTTCTTT,CASSLRSGTEAFF
TRBV6-1,few,TRBJ1-6,TRBD1,TGTGCCAGCAGAGGGACAGGGGCTTCACCCCTCCACTTT,CASRGTGASPLHF
TRBV7-2,NA,TRBJ2-2,TRBD1,TGTGCCAGCAGCGGACAGGTGAACGGGGAGCTGTTTTTT,CASSGQVNGELFF
TRBV7-8,NA,TRBJ2-1,NA,TGTGCCAGCAGCCTCGGTTTGGAGGGGCTACATGAGCAGTTCTTC,CASSLGLEGLHEQFF
TRBV9,NA,TRBJ2-7,TRBD2,TGTGCCAGCAGCGTAGCGCGGGAGGGCCCTTACGAGCAGTACTTC,CASSVAREGPYEQYF
TRBV6-5,NA,TRBJ2-5,NA,TGTGCCAGCAGTCGGGCAGGGGAAGAGACCCAGTACTTC,CASSRAGEETQYF
TRBV6-4,NA,TRBJ1-4,NA,TGTGCCAGCAGCCCGGGGCTCGGACTGGGAGAAAAACTGTTTTTT,CASSPGLGLGEKLFF
TRBV30,NA,TRBJ2-7,NA,TGTGCCTGGAGGCGGGTTTCCTACGAGCAGTACTTC,CAWRRVSYEQYF
TRBV6-1,NA,TRBJ2-7,TRBD1,TGTGCCAGCACGGGGGGACAGGGCGGCTACGAGCAGTACTTC,CASTGGQGGYEQYF
TRBV28,NA,TRBJ1-4,NA,TGTGCCAGCAGTTTGTCGGGGGGGCGAGAAGAAAAACTGTTTTTT,CASSLSGGREEKLFF
TRBV28,NA,TRBJ2-6,TRBD2,TGTGCCAGCAGCCCGGGACTAGCGTGGTCTGGGGCCAACGTCCTGACTTTC,CASSPGLAWSGANVLTF
TRBV9,NA,TRBJ2-3,NA,TGTGCCAGCAGCGTAGCTTCCCAAGGGGCAGATACGCAGTATTTT,CASSVASQGADTQYF
TRBV5-1,NA,TRBJ2-3,TRBD2,TGCGCCAGCAGCCGGGGACTAGCGAGTCCAGATACGCAGTATTTT,CASSRGLASPDTQYF
TRBV25-1,NA,TRBJ1-2,NA,TGTGCCAGCAGTGAAAGTCACCCAAGCGGGGGGTTGGGCCATGGCTACACCTTC,CASSESHPSGGLGHGYTF
TRBV27,NA,TRBJ1-1,NA,TGTGCCTCCCAGCAGTTTAGGCCTACCCACGCCTTGAACACTGAAGCTTTCTTT,CASQQFRPTHALNTEAFF
TRBV5-4,NA,TRBJ2-3,NA,TGTGCCAGCAGCTTGAGTGTGGGAGGACGAACAGATACGCAGTATTTT,CASSLSVGGRTDTQYF
TRBV7-9,NA,TRBJ2-1,TRBD2,TGTGCCAGCAGCTTAGTCGGATTTAGCGGGAGCGTCGATGAGCAGTTCTTC,CASSLVGFSGSVDEQFF
TRBV28,NA,TRBJ1-3,TRBD1,TGTGCCAGCAGTTCCCCTCCGACAGGGAGGGGCACCATATATTTT,CASSSPPTGRGTIYF
TRBV7-9,NA,TRBJ1-1,NA,TGTGCCAGCAGCCTAAGACAGGACGGCGCTTTCTTT,CASSLRQDGAFF
TRBV19,NA,TRBJ1-3,NA,TGTGCCAGTAGTATAGATCTTCCGTACTCTGGAAACACCATATATTTT,CASSIDLPYSGNTIYF
TRBV28,NA,TRBJ1-5,TRBD1,TGTGCCAGCAGTTCAACCGGGACAGGGATAGCCCAGCATTTT,CASSSTGTGIAQHF
TRBV6-6,NA,TRBJ1-2,TRBD1,TGTGCCAGCAGTTATGACAGGGAAAATGGCTACACCTTC,CASSYDRENGYTF
TRBV19,NA,TRBJ1-1,NA,TGTGCCAGTAGTATAATGGCAGTTTCTGAAGCTTTCTTT,CASSIMAVSEAFF
TRBV10-3,NA,TRBJ2-7,TRBD1,TGTGCCATCAGGGACAGGAACTCCTACGAGCAGTACTTC,CAIRDRNSYEQYF
TRBV11-2,NA,TRBJ1-5,NA,TGTGCCAGCAGTTTCGACATAAATCAGCCCCAGCATTTT,CASSFDINQPQHF
TRBV9,NA,TRBJ2-2,NA,TGTGCCAGCAGCGTTCTGGGCGGACTAAGCACCGGGGAGCTGTTTTTT,CASSVLGGLSTGELFF
TRBV6-1,NA,TRBJ2-1,TRBD1,TGTGCCAGCAAACAGGGGGCGAGTAATGAGCAGTTCTTC,CASKQGASNEQFF
TRBV11-2,NA,TRBJ1-2,NA,TGTGCCAGCAGCTTGGCCCCCGGACGTGGCTACACCTTC,CASSLAPGRGYTF
TRBV7-9,NA,TRBJ2-1,TRBD2,TGTGCCAGCAGCTCCATCACTAGCGGGAAATACAATGAGCAGTTCTTC,CASSSITSGKYNEQFF
TRBV10-3,NA,TRBJ1-5,NA,TGTGCCATCAGTGCCGGGGACGGTAACAATCAGCCCCAGCATTTT,CAISAGDGNNQPQHF
TRBV18,NA,TRBJ2-3,NA,TGTGCCAGCTCACGTACCTCTAACGGGTATACGCAGTATTTT,CASSRTSNGYTQYF
TRBV11-2,NA,TRBJ2-7,TRBD2,TGTGCCAGCAGTCAAGGACTAGCGGGAGCAAGCCCCTCCTACGAGCAGTACTTC,CASSQGLAGASPSYEQYF
TRBV30,NA,TRBJ2-1,NA,TGTGCCTGGATGGTAACGGGGGTTGAGCAGTTCTTC,CAWMVTGVEQFF
TRBV2,once,TRBJ1-4,NA,TGTGCCAGCAGAAGGGACGGGGTGGAAAAACTGTTTTTT,CASRRDGVEKLFF
TRBV2,NA,TRBJ1-2,NA,TGTGCCAGCAGTGAGGAGGGGACAAACTATGGCTACACCTTC,CASSEEGTNYGYTF
TRBV10-1,NA,TRBJ2-7,NA,TGCGCCAGCAGTGAGTCGCGAACAGACGACGAGCAGTACTTC,CASSESRTDDEQYF
TRBV19,NA,TRBJ2-2,NA,TGTGCCAGTAGTATTAATCGGTCCCCCACCGGGGAGCTGTTTTTT,CASSINRSPTGELFF
TRBV19,NA,TRBJ2-2,TRBD2,TGTGCCAGTAGCACCGGGCTAGCGGGAGCCGGGGAGCTGTTTTTT,CASSTGLAGAGELFF
TRBV10-3,NA,TRBJ1-3,NA,TGTGCCATCAGTGATCGGGGTCTCTCTGGAAACACCATATATTTT,CAISDRGLSGNTIYF
TRBV7-2,NA,TRBJ2-3,TRBD2,TGTGCCAGCAGCCAAACAGGGGGGACTAGCGGGAGGACAGATACGCAGTATTTT,CASSQTGGTSGRTDTQYF
TRBV1,NA,TRBJ1-3,NA,TGCACCAGCAGCCAAGATCGCAGGACAGGGACTAGTAGTGACCTCACCATATATTTT,CTSSQDRRTGTSSDLTIYF
TRBV5-1,NA,TRBJ1-1,NA,TGCGCCAGCACCCCGGGCAGTATGAACACTGAAGCTTTCTTT,CASTPGSMNTEAFF
TRBV11-2,NA,TRBJ1-1,TRBD1,TGTGCCAGCAGCTTATTGTCCGGGACAGGGAACACTGAAGCTTTCTTT,CASSLLSGTGNTEAFF
TRBV15,once,TRBJ2-7,NA,TGTGCCACCAGCAGAGAACTAGCTTACGAGCAGTACTTC,CATSRELAYEQYF
TRBV7-2,NA,TRBJ2-5,TRBD2,TGTGCCAGCAGCCAATGGGAGGGAGAGACCCAGTACTTC,CASSQWEGETQYF